The 15 T cell receptor beta chains in this list originate from one sample, sequenced in a study of blood T cell repertoires in COVID-19 (dated by TCRdb to the early 2020s). Library preparation was by the immunoSEQ multiplex PCR assay. Not all clones reach the TCRdb copy of this immuneACCESS table, which keeps in-frame sequences only. Checked studies attribute under half of the gap to unresolved V genes and leave the rest unexplained. In all, the sample holds a few hundred thousand clones, and approximately 86% of those were seen once. The leading ten clones occupy approximately 7.2% of the sample. Sequencing was carried out using peripheral blood. These receptor sequences come from a woman aged 70-85 years with active or convalescent COVID-19.

The chain uses TRBV9 and TRBJ1-3, with TRBD1 matching over 7 bases. Germline V CDR1 and CDR2: SGDLS, YYNGEE. With 4 bases clipped from V and 7 bases from J, the junction kept 17 bases outside the gene matches. This CDR3 region has 17 residues. The DNA of the CDR3 is TGTGCCAGCAGCCTCAATCCCGGACAGGCAAGATTCAACACCATATATTTT. As protein: CASSLNPGQARFNTIYF. Supplemented by reference TRBV9 and TRBJ1-3, the full variable domain reads DSGVTQTPKHLITATGQRVTLRCSPRSGDLSVYWYQQSLDQGLQFLIQYYNGEERAKGNILERFSAQQFPDLHSELNLSSLELGDSALYFCASSLNPGQARFNTIYFGEGSWLTVV.

V gene TRBV7-2 combines with J gene TRBJ2-7; a possible D gene is TRBD2 (6 bases). CDR1 is SGHTA and CDR2 is FQGNSA in the germline V gene. V was clipped by 1 base and J by 2 bases, with 12 bases between them. The CDR3 spans 15 residues. For the CDR3, the DNA is TGTGCCAGCAGCTTAGGCGGGACCGTAACCTACGAGCAGTACTTC. Protein: CASSLGGTVTYEQYF.

The chain has TRBV4-3 and TRBJ1-2, with 9 bases fitting TRBD1. Germline assignment: CDR1 LGHNA and CDR2 YSLEER. The V gene end was trimmed by 0 bases and the J gene end by 5 bases; junction bases not matched to a gene: 1. CDR3 size: 14 residues. The CDR3 region has the DNA TGCGCCAGCAGCCAAGAAGGGACAGGGTATGGCTACACCTTC. The encoded protein is CASSQEGTGYGYTF.

The chain uses TRBV5-8 and TRBJ1-4; maybe TRBD1 (5 bases). Per the germline V gene, CDR1 is SGHTS and CDR2 is YDEGEE. Trimming took 4 bases from V and 11 from J, leaving 27 bases between them. This CDR3 has 17 residues. For the CDR3, the DNA is TGTGCCAGCAGCCCCCGACGGGGCCCGACTAGCCCCCCTAAACTGTTTTTT. Protein sequence: CASSPRRGPTSPPKLFF.

CDR3: CASREGLEQYF. CDR3 DNA: TGTGCCAGTAGGGAGGGCCTCGAGCAGTACTTC. V gene TRBV19 combines with J gene TRBJ2-7; tentative D call: TRBD2 (6 bases). This CDR3 comprises 11 residues. V dropped 6 bases and J dropped 6 bases, with 9 bases sitting between them. Germline V gene lookup returns CDR1 LNHDA and CDR2 SQIVND (reference sequence).

The chain is built from TRBV7-2 and TRBJ2-1, with D possibly matching TRBD2 (6 bases). Trimming stripped 2 bases from V and 5 bases from J, with 16 bases between. CDR3 size: 16 residues. The V gene's germline CDR1 is SGHTA and CDR2 FQGNSA. The CDR3 loop is CASSLRMGGTNNEQFF. The CDR3 region has the DNA TGTGCCAGCAGCTTAAGAATGGGCGGGACGAACAATGAGCAGTTCTTC.

This clone was seen once. The chain has TRBV9 and TRBJ2-3, with 7 bases identical to TRBD2. Germline V gene lookup returns CDR1 SGDLS and CDR2 YYNGEE. V trimming: 2 bases; J trimming: 4 bases; junction bases outside the gene matches: 7. The CDR3 consists of 15 residues. The CDR3 here is CASSVGGGGADTQYF. DNA of the CDR3: TGTGCCAGCAGCGTCGGCGGGGGAGGTGCAGATACGCAGTATTTT.

The chain recombines TRBV5-1 with TRBJ1-6; D not certain. Trimming stripped 3 bases from V and 10 bases from J, with 11 bases between. CDR1 and CDR2 (germline): SGHRS, YFSETQ. The CDR3 extends over 13 amino acids. CDR3 region: CASSYSIQSPLHF. CDR3 sequence (DNA): TGCGCCAGCAGCTATAGTATTCAATCACCCCTCCACTTT.

CDR3 in DNA: TGCGCCAGCAGCCCCGGAGTTAACGAAAACATTCAGTACTTC. It specifies CASSPGVNENIQYF. The chain combines TRBV5-1 with TRBJ2-4, with unresolved D. Germline loops: CDR1 SGHRS, CDR2 YFSETQ. Trimming cost V 4 bases and J 5 bases, with 13 bases left between them. The CDR3 totals 14 residues.

A few counts support this clone. The sample holds other DNA sequences that translate to the same CDR3. The J gene is TRBJ1-6, the V gene TRBV7-9; D is unclear. Germline V gene lookup returns CDR1 SEHNR and CDR2 FQNEAQ (reference sequence). Trimming shortened V by 6 bases and J by 9 bases, and 12 bases separated the two germline ends. The CDR3 sequence is 13 residues long. For the CDR3, the DNA is TGTGCCAGCAGTCTGGGCGGAGGTTCACCCCTCCACTTT. Protein product: CASSLGGGSPLHF.

This rearrangement joins TRBV11-2 to TRBJ1-1; 7 positions agree with TRBD1. Germline V lookup: CDR1 SGHAT, CDR2 FQNNGV. The CDR3 sequence is 14 residues long. Trimming took 5 bases from V and 10 from J; bases not matched to a gene: 13. DNA of the CDR3: TGTGCCAGCAGCCGCTCGACAGGGCCTTTCGGAGCTTTCTTT. Its translation: CASSRSTGPFGAFF.

The rearrangement links TRBV6-1 to TRBJ1-5, with no clear D. The CDR3 sequence is 17 residues long. Per the germline V gene, CDR1 is MNHNS and CDR2 is SASEGT. With 2 bases removed from V and 0 bases from J, the gap between germline ends came to 14 bases. The CDR3 spells CASSEHGTEISNQPQHF. DNA of the CDR3: TGTGCCAGCAGTGAACATGGCACCGAAATTAGCAATCAGCCCCAGCATTTT.

The chain carries TRBV5-6 and TRBJ2-3; 9 bases map to TRBD2. This CDR3 region has 11 residues. V shed 3 bases, J shed 12 bases, and the junction held 2 bases outside the gene matches. Germline V gives CDR1 SGHDT, CDR2 YYEEEE. CDR3 nucleotides: TGTGCCAGCAGCTGGGGGACTAGCCAGTATTTT. This gives the protein CASSWGTSQYF.

This clone was seen a single time. The V and J genes are TRBV25-1 and TRBJ2-5, with 7 bases matching TRBD1. Germline CDR1 MGHDK, CDR2 SYGVNS. This CDR3 spans 15 amino acids. Trimming took 6 bases from V and 4 from J; bases not matched to a gene: 11. The CDR3 DNA sequence: TGTGCCAGCAGCCCAATACAGGGGCGACTAGAGACCCAGTACTTC. It codes for CASSPIQGRLETQYF.

In the case of this clone: Relative to the germline gene, one junction end is altered; a read error may explain this. The rearrangement links TRBV3-1 (or the pseudogene TRBV3-2) to TRBJ1-4; tentative D call: TRBD1 (6 bases). Germline V gene data show CDR1 as LGHDT and CDR2 as YNNKEL (reference sequence). The CDR3 sequence is 14 residues long. CDR3 sequence: CDSRTRTANEKLFF. The CDR3 DNA is TGCGATAGCCGGACCCGGACAGCTAATGAAAAACTGTTTTTT.